One and the same sample provided the 11 T cell receptor beta chains below, sequenced in a study of cytomegalovirus exposure and HLA in healthy donors. Both 60 Vbeta primers and 13 Jbeta primers went into the PCR. Generated by immunoSEQ multiplex PCR, the TCRdb table keeps only in-frame clones and is missing some. This table holds fewer than 200,000 clones, about 81% found once. The sample comprised PBMCs. The receptors were sampled from a woman in her 30s in good health and CMV-seronegative.

The chain recombines TRBV2 with TRBJ2-7; the match to TRBD2 covers 10 bases. CDR1 and CDR2 from the germline V gene are SNHLY and FYNNEI. Trimming cost V 5 bases and J 2 bases; bases outside gene matches: 6. The CDR3 consists of 15 residues. In nucleotides, the CDR3 is TGTGCCAGCAGTCCAGGACTAGCGGACACCTACGAGCAGTACTTC. It is translated as CASSPGLADTYEQYF.

The J gene is TRBJ2-5, the V gene TRBV7-7; possible D gene TRBD1, 6 bases. V lost 3 bases and J 4 bases, leaving 12 bases between the germline ends. The CDR3 consists of 14 residues. Germline CDR1 reads SSHAT; CDR2 reads FNYEAQ (reference sequence). CDR3 residues: CASSFSQGSETQYF. The CDR3 DNA reads TGTGCCAGCAGCTTTTCGCAGGGGTCAGAGACCCAGTACTTC.

The sample holds a few counts of this clone. V and J are TRBV4-3 and TRBJ1-5, with a possible D match to TRBD1 (5 bases). V lost 4 bases to trimming and J lost 3 bases, with 10 bases between them. Germline V lookup: CDR1 LGHNA, CDR2 YSLEER. This CDR3 has 14 residues. The CDR3 sequence is CASSLQGYNQPQHF. CDR3 coding DNA: TGCGCCAGCAGCCTTCAGGGTTACAATCAGCCCCAGCATTTT.

The chain recombines TRBV29-1 with TRBJ1-1; D not certain. Germline lookup yields CDR1 SQVTM and CDR2 ANQGSEA. The V end was cut by 4 bases, the J end by 4 bases, with 13 bases between. The CDR3 contains 13 residues. The CDR3 loop is CSVVLLKSTEAFF. CDR3 in DNA: TGCAGCGTTGTACTCCTAAAAAGCACTGAAGCTTTCTTT.

V usage is TRBV5-6 and J usage is TRBJ2-6; TRBD1 matches 7 bases. This CDR3 region has 18 residues. V dropped 6 bases and J dropped 0; count of bases not matched to a gene: 12. The germline V gene has CDR1 SGHDT and CDR2 YYEEEE. The chain's CDR3 is CASTPMRQGASGANVLTF. The DNA of the CDR3 is TGTGCCAGCACCCCGATGAGACAGGGAGCCTCTGGGGCCAACGTCCTGACTTTC.

The chain couples TRBV29-1 to TRBJ1-6, with 8 bases fitting TRBD1. With V trimmed by 5 bases and J by 10 bases, 7 bases remained unmatched. The CDR3 runs to 13 residues. Looked up from germline, CDR1 is SQVTM and CDR2 is ANQGSEA. The CDR3 DNA is TGCAGCGTTCGGGGACAGGTGGACTCACCCCTCCACTTT. Translating gives CSVRGQVDSPLHF.

The V gene is TRBV19, the J gene TRBJ2-3, with 8 nucleotides matching TRBD1. Trimming at V came to 5 bases and at J to 6 bases, leaving 10 bases not matched to a gene. The germline V gene encodes CDR1 LNHDA and CDR2 SQIVND (reference sequence). This CDR3 contains 15 residues. The CDR3 bases are TGTGCCAGTAGTTCGGGACAGGACCTTGTGGATACGCAGTATTTT. Translating gives CASSSGQDLVDTQYF.

The J gene is TRBJ1-5, the V gene TRBV7-9; TRBD1 agrees at 8 bases. The CDR3 is 15 residues long. J gave up 6 bases and V 3 bases, and 7 bases lay outside the gene matches. The germline V gene encodes CDR1 SEHNR and CDR2 FQNEAQ (reference sequence). In DNA, the CDR3 is TGTGCCAGCAGCTTCTCAGGGGGCGATGGTCAGCCCCAGCATTTT. Its translation: CASSFSGGDGQPQHF.

The genes are TRBV11-2 and TRBJ2-7; unclear D gene. Germline V gene sequence: CDR1 SGHAT, CDR2 FQNNGV. This CDR3 is built from 11 residues. V dropped 6 bases and J dropped 3 bases, with 6 bases sitting between them. CDR3: CASSSGYEQYF. The CDR3 nucleotides are TGTGCCAGCAGTTCCGGCTACGAGCAGTACTTC.

The rearrangement joins TRBV4-3 to TRBJ1-2; 9 bases line up with TRBD1. Germline loops: CDR1 LGHNA, CDR2 YSLEER. This CDR3 contains 17 residues. The J segment lost 0 bases and the V segment lost 0 bases, leaving 5 bases of the junction unmatched. The CDR3 spells CASSQDTTGGTNYGYTF. The DNA for the CDR3 is TGCGCCAGCAGCCAAGATACGACAGGGGGTACTAACTATGGCTACACCTTC.

This sequence joins TRBV15 and TRBJ1-1; unclear D gene. V gave up 0 bases and J gave up 4 bases, with 3 bases separating them. The germline CDR1 and CDR2 sequences are LNHNV and YYDKDF (reference sequence). This CDR3 has 12 residues. The CDR3 is CATSRDRTEAFF. CDR3 coding DNA: TGTGCCACCAGCAGAGATCGCACTGAAGCTTTCTTT.